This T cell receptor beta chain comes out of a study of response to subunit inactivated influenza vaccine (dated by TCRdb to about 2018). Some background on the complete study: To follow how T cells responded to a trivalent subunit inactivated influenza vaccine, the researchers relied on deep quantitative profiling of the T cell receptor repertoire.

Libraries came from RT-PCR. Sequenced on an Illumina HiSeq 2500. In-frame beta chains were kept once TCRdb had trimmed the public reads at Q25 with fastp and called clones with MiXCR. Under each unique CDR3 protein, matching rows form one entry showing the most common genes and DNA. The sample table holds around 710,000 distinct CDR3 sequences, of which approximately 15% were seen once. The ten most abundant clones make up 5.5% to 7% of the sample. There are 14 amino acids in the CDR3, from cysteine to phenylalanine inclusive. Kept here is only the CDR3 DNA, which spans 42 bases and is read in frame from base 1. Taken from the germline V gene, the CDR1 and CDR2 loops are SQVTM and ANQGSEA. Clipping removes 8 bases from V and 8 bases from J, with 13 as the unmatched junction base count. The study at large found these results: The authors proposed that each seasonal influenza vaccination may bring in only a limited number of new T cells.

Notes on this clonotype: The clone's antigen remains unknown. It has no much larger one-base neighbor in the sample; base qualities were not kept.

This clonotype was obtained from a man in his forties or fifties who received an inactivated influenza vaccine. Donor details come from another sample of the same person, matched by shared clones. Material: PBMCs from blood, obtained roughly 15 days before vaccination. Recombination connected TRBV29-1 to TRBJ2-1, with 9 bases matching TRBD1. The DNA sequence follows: TGCAGCACCTGGGACAGGGAAGGTTTCGATGAGCAGTTCTTC. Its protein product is CSTWDREGFDEQFF.